The T cell receptor beta chain described here comes from a study of T cell responses to AZD1222 COVID-19 vaccine. Findings and caveats of the study: Donors in the cohort were predominantly white British and more often female, and clonal diversity was possibly underestimated. Spike-specific TCR breadth and depth were elevated following two AZD1222 doses. The span of vaccine-associated CD4 TCRs extended across spike, with dominance at 160-218 and 743-854.

Profiled with immunoSEQ multiplex PCR; TCRdb holds only in-frame clones, not every one. Of about 120,000 clones in the sample, about 89% were seen once. Concerning this clone itself: Its antigen is unknown.

Material: peripheral blood, obtained 28 days after the second AZD1222 dose. This TCR was recovered from an adult who received the AZD1222 COVID-19 vaccine.

Here the CDR3 reads CATSDSGQRNTGELFF. The CDR3 nucleotides are TGTGCCACCAGTGATTCAGGACAGCGTAACACCGGGGAGCTGTTTTTT. The V and J genes are TRBV24-1 and TRBJ2-2; D possibly corresponds to TRBD1 (6 bases). Germline-derived CDR1 and CDR2 are KGHDR and SFDVKD. The CDR3 covers 16 residues. The V and J ends lost 2 bases and 2 bases respectively, with 11 bases between them.